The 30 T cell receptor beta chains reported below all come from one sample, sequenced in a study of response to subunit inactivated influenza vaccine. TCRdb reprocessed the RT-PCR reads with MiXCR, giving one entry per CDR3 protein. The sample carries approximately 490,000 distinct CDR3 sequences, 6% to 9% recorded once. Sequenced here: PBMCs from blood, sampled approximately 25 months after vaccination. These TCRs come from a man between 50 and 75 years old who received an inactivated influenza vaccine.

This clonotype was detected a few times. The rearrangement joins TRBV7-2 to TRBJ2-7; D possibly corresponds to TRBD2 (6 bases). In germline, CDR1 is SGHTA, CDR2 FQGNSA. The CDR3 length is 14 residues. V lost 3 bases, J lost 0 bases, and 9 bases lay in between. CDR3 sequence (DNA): TGTGCCAGCAGCTTCGGGACTTACTCCTACGAGCAGTACTTC. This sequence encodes CASSFGTYSYEQYF.

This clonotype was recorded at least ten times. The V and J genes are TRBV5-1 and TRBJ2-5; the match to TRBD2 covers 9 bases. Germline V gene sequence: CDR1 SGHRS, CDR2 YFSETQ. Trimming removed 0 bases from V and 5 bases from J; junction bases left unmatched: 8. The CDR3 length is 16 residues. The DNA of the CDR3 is TGCGCCAGCAGCTTGGAAGGTAGCGGGAGAGGGGAGACCCAGTACTTC. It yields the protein CASSLEGSGRGETQYF. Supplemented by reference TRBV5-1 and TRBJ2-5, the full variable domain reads KAGVTQTPRYLIKTRGQQVTLSCSPISGHRSVSWYQQTPGQGLQFLFEYFSETQRNKGNFPGRFSGRQFSNSRSEMNVSTLELGDSALYLCASSLEGSGRGETQYFGPGTRLLVL.

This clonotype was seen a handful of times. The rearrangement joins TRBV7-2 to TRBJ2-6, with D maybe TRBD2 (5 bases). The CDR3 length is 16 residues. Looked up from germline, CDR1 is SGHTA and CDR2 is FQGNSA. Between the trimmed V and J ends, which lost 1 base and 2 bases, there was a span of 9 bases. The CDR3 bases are TGTGCCAGCAGCTTAGGTTACGGGGCTGGGGCCAACGTCCTGACTTTC. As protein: CASSLGYGAGANVLTF.

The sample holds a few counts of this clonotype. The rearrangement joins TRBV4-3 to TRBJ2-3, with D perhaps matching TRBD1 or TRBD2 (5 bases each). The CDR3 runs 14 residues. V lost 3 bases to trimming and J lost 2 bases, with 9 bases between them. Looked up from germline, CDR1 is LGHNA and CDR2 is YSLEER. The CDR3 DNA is TGCGCCAGCAGCCAGGGACCCTACACAGATACGCAGTATTTT. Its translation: CASSQGPYTDTQYF.

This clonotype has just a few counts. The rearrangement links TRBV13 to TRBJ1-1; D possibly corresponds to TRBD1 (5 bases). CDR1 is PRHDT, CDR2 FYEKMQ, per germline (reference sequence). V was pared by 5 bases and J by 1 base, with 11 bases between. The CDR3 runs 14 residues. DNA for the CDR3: TGTGCCAGCAGCGTGCAGGGCCCGAACACTGAAGCTTTCTTT. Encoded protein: CASSVQGPNTEAFF. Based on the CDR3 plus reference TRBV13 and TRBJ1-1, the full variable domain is AAGVIQSPRHLIKEKRETATLKCYPIPRHDTVYWYQQGPGQDPQFLISFYEKMQSDKGSIPDRFSAQQFSDYHSELNMSSLELGDSALYFCASSVQGPNTEAFFGQGTRLTVV.

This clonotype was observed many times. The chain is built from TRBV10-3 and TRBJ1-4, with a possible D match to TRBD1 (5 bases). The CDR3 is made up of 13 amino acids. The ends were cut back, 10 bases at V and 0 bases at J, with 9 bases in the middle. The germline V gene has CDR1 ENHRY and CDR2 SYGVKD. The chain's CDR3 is CATAGPTNEKLFF. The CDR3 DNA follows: TGTGCCACCGCGGGGCCAACTAATGAAAAACTGTTTTTT.

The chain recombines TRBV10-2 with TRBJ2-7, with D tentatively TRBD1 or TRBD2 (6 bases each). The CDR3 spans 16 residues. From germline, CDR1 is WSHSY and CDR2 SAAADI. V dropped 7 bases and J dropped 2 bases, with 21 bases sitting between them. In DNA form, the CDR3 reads TGCGCCAGCAAGGGGGGCGCCCCCTTGTTGGCCTACGAGCAGTACTTC. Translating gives CASKGGAPLLAYEQYF.

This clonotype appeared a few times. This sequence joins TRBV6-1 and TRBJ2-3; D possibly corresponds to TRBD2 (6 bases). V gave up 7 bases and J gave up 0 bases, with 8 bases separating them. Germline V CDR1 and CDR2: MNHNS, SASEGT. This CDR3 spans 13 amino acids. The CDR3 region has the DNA TGTGCCAGCACGGCGGGGAGCACAGATACGCAGTATTTT. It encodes CASTAGSTDTQYF.

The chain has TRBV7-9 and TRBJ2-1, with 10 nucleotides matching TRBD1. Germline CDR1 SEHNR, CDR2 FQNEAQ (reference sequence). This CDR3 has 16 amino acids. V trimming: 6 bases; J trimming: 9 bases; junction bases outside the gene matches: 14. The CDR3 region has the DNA TGTGCCAGCAGGGGGGGTGACAGGGGGCCGGAAATTGAGCAGTTCTTC. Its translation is CASRGGDRGPEIEQFF.

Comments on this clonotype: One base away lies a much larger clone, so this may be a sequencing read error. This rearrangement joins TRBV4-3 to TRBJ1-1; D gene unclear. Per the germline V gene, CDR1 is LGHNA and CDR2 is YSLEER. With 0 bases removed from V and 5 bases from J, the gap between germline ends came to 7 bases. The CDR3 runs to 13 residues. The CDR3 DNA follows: TGCGCCAGCAGCCAAGATAGGAGGACTGAAGCTTTCTTT. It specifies CASSQDRRTEAFF.

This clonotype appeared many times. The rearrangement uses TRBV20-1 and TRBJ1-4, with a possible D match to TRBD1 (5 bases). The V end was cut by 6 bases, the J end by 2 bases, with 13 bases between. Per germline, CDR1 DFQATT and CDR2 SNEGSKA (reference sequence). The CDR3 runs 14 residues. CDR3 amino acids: CSAHLGGTNEKLFF. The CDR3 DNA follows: TGCAGTGCCCACCTCGGGGGTACTAATGAAAAACTGTTTTTT.

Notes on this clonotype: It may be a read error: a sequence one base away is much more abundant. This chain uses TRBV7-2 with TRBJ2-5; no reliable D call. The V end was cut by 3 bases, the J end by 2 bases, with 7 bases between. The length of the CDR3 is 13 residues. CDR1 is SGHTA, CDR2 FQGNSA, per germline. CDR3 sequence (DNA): TGTGCCAGCAGCTTTGCCTGGCAAGAGACCCAGTACTTC. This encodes CASSFAWQETQYF.

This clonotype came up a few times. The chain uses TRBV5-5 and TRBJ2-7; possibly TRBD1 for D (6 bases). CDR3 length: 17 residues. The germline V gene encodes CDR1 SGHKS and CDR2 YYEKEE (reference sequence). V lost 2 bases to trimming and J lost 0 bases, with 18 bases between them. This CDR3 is CASSFQLTTGFSYEQYF. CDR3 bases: TGTGCCAGCAGCTTTCAATTGACTACAGGGTTCTCCTACGAGCAGTACTTC.

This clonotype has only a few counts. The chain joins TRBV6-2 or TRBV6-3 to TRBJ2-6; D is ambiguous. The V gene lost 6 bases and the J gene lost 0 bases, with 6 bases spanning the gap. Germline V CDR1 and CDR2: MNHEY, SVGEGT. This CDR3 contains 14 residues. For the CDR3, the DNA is TGTGCCAGCAGGAGAGACTCTGGGGCCAACGTCCTGACTTTC. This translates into CASRRDSGANVLTF.

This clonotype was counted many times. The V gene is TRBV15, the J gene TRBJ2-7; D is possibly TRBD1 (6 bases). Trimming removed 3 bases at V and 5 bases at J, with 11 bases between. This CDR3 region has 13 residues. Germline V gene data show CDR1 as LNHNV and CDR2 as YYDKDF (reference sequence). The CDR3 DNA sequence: TGTGCCACCAGCAGCCCCCAGGGGAACGAGCAGTACTTC. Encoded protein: CATSSPQGNEQYF.

The CDR3 here is CASSDLGANSPLHF. The CDR3 DNA is TGTGCCAGCAGTGATCTGGGGGCTAATTCACCCCTCCACTTT. The chain has TRBV25-1 and TRBJ1-6, with D possibly matching TRBD1 (6 bases). The V end was cut by 3 bases, the J end by 6 bases, with 9 bases between. The CDR3 loop spans 14 amino acids. Per germline, CDR1 MGHDK and CDR2 SYGVNS.

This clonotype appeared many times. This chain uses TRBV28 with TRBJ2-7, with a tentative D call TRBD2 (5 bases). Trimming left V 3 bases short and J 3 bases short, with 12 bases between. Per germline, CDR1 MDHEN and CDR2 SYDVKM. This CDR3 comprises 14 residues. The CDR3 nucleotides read TGTGCCAGCAGTTTCTTAGGACGGGACTACGAGCAGTACTTC. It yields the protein CASSFLGRDYEQYF.

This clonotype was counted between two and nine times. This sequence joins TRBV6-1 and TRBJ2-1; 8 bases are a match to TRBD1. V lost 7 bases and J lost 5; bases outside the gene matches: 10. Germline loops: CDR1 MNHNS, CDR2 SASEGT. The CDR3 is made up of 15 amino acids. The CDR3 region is CASTTIGTGNNEQFF. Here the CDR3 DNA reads TGTGCCAGCACCACCATTGGGACAGGCAACAATGAGCAGTTCTTC.

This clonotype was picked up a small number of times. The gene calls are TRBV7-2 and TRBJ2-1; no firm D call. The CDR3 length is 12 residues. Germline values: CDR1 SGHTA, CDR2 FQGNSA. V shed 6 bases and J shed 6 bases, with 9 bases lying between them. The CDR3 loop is CASSHPGNEQFF. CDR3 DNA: TGTGCCAGCAGTCATCCCGGCAATGAGCAGTTCTTC.

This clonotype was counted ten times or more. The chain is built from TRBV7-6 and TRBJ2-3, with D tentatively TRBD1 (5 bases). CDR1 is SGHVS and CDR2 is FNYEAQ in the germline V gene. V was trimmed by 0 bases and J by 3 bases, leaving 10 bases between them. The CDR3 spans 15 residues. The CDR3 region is CASSLAGASTDTQYF. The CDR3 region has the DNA TGTGCCAGCAGCTTAGCAGGGGCATCGACAGATACGCAGTATTTT.

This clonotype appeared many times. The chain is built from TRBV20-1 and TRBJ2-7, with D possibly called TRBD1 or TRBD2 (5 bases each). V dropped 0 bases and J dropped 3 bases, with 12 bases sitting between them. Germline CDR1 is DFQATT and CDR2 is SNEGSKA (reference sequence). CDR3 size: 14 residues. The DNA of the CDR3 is TGCAGTGCTAGAGAACCGGGGCTGTACTACGAGCAGTACTTC. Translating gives CSAREPGLYYEQYF.

The CDR3 sequence: CASSYRASSYNEQFF. The CDR3 coding sequence is TGTGCCAGCAGTTACAGGGCTAGCTCCTACAATGAGCAGTTCTTC. The J gene is TRBJ2-1, the V gene TRBV12-3 or TRBV12-4, with a tentative D call TRBD1 (6 bases). The CDR3 sequence is 15 residues long. V lost 4 bases to trimming and J lost 0 bases, with 10 bases between them.

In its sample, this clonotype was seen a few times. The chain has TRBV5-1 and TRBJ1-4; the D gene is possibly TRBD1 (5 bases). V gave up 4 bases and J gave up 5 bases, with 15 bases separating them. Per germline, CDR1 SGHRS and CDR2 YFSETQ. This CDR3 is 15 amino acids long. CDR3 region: CASSSGRALNEKLFF. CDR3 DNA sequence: TGCGCCAGCAGCAGCGGCAGGGCCCTGAATGAAAAACTGTTTTTT.

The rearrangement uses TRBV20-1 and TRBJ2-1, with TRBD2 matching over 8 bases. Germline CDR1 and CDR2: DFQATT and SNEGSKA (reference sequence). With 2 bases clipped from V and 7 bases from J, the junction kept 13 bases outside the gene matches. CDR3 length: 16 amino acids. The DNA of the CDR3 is TGCAGTGCTAGAAATCAAGCGGGAGCGTTGGGGAATGAGCAGTTCTTC. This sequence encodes CSARNQAGALGNEQFF.

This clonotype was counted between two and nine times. Here the CDR3 DNA reads TGTGCCAGCAGTCCGGGACTAGCGGGGTCCCCGCAGTATTTT. This translates into CASSPGLAGSPQYF. This chain connects TRBV12-3 or TRBV12-4 to TRBJ2-3; TRBD2 aligns across 13 bases. This CDR3 has 14 residues. V shed 5 bases, J shed 10 bases, and the junction held 6 bases outside the gene matches.

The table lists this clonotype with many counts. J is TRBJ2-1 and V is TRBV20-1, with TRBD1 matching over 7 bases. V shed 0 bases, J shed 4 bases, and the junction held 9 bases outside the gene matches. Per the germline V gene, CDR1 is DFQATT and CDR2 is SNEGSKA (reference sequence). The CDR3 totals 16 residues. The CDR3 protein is CSARDLDRPPYNEQFF. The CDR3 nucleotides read TGCAGTGCTAGAGATTTGGACAGGCCGCCTTACAATGAGCAGTTCTTC.

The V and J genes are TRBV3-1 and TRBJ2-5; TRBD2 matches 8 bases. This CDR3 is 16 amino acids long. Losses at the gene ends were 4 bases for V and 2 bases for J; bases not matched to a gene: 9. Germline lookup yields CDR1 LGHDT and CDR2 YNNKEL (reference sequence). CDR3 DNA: TGTGCCAGCAGCCGACCAGGGACTAGATCTCAAGAGACCCAGTACTTC. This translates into CASSRPGTRSQETQYF.

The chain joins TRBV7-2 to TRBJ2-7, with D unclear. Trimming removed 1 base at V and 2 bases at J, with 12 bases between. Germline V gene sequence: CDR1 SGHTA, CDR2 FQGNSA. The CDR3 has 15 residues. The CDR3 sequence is CASSLGVSSTYEQYF. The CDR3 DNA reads TGTGCCAGCAGCTTAGGAGTTTCCAGCACCTACGAGCAGTACTTC.

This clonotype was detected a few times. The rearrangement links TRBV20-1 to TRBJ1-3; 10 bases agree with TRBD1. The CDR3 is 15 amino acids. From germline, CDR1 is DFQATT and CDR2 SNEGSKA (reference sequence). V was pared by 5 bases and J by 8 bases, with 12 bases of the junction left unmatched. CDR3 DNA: TGCAGTGCTCCCGGTGGAAGGGACAGGGGTTACACCATATATTTT. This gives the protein CSAPGGRDRGYTIYF.

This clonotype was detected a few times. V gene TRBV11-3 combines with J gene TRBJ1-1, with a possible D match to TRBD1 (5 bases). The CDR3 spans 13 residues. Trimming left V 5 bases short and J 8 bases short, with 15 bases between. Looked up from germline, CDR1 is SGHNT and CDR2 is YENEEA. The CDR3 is CASSAGTAGEAFF. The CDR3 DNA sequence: TGTGCCAGCAGCGCAGGGACGGCTGGGGAAGCTTTCTTT.